This T cell receptor (beta chain) was obtained from a study of regulatory T cells in long-lasting Graves disease. Study-wide findings and caveats: Examination was confined to peripheral blood, excluding thyroid tissue. The TCR repertoire of persistent Graves' patients was less diverse than that of newly diagnosed ones.

The CDR3 loop spans 15 amino acids. The germline gives CDR1 SEHNR, CDR2 FQNEAQ (reference sequence). Trimming cost V 5 bases and J 0 bases; bases outside gene matches: 4. CDR3 regions were amplified by Arm-PCR using iRepertoire HTBI primers to build TCR beta libraries. TCRdb reprocessed the multiplex PCR reads with MiXCR, giving one entry per CDR3 protein. The sample gives 250,000 or so distinct CDR3 sequences, 18% of which show up once; about 15% is in the top ten. The sample holds many counts of this clonotype. The target antigen is unknown. Time point noted: newly diagnosed GD, antithyroid drugs for less than 3 months. The authors made the TCR library using RNA they extracted from PBMCs. These same data were also listed under a study on T cells in Graves' hyperthyroidism and ophthalmopathy.

The TCR comes from a woman aged 25 to 39 with Graves disease. The specimen comprised peripheral blood mononuclear cells (PBMCs), sampled at new diagnosis, from a patient treated with antithyroid drugs. The chain uses TRBV7-9 and TRBJ1-5; 7 bases fit TRBD1. CDR3 residues: CASSPTGHSNQPQHF. CDR3 in DNA: TGTGCCAGCAGCCCGACAGGGCATAGCAATCAGCCCCAGCATTTT.